These T cell receptor beta chains were read from a single sample in a study of T cell responses to AZD1222 COVID-19 vaccine. Using immunoSEQ multiplex PCR, the repertoire was profiled, and TCRdb retains in-frame clones only, with some absent. The sample has 50,000 to 55,000 clones; 80% to 90% are singletons. The material sequenced was peripheral blood, taken 28 days after the second AZD1222 dose. The receptors derive from an adult who received the AZD1222 COVID-19 vaccine. The CDR3 runs from the conserved cysteine through the conserved F or W. D genes are given only for firm matches. The size field is filled for only some rows; it gives once, few, many or a size class.

clone_size,d_call,j_call,v_call,cdr3_aa,cdr3_nt
-,-,TRBJ1-4,TRBV4-1,CASSQDGAGAEKLFF,TGCGCCAGCAGCCAAGACGGGGCCGGGGCGGAAAAACTGTTTTTT
-,-,TRBJ2-5,TRBV15,CATSRVDRETQYF,TGTGCCACCAGCAGAGTTGACCGAGAGACCCAGTACTTC
medium-sized,-,TRBJ2-2,TRBV12-2,CASRFRGLGELFF,TGTGCAAGTCGCTTCAGAGGGCTCGGGGAGCTGTTTTTT
-,-,TRBJ2-5,TRBV28,CASSPWTEETQYF,TGTGCCAGCAGTCCGTGGACAGAAGAGACCCAGTACTTC
-,-,TRBJ1-1,TRBV7-2,CASSLEAWTEAFF,TGTGCCAGCAGCTTAGAAGCATGGACTGAAGCTTTCTTT
once,-,TRBJ1-5,TRBV28,CASSLLRQPQHF,TGTGCCAGCAGTTTACTGAGACAGCCCCAGCATTTT
-,-,TRBJ1-1,TRBV10-1,CASSVAGNTEAFF,TGCGCCAGCAGTGTAGCCGGGAATACTGAAGCTTTCTTT
-,TRBD1,TRBJ2-5,TRBV5-4,CASSAPGTGGETQYF,TGTGCCAGCAGCGCCCCCGGGACAGGTGGAGAGACCCAGTACTTC
-,TRBD1,TRBJ2-7,TRBV11-2,CASSLTQGAHEQYF,TGTGCCAGCAGCTTAACACAGGGGGCTCACGAGCAGTACTTC
-,-,TRBJ1-3,TRBV10-3,CAISGGGQNTIYF,TGTGCCATCAGTGGGGGGGGCCAAAACACCATATATTTT
-,-,TRBJ2-2,TRBV19,CASSPGEGTGELFF,TGTGCCAGTAGTCCAGGGGAGGGTACCGGGGAGCTGTTTTTT
few,TRBD1,TRBJ1-1,TRBV19,CASRTTGTGTEAFF,TGTGCCAGTAGAACGACAGGGACGGGCACTGAAGCTTTCTTT
once,TRBD1,TRBJ2-7,TRBV19,CASSISGQGAYEQYF,TGTGCCAGTAGTATTAGCGGACAGGGCGCCTACGAGCAGTACTTC
-,-,TRBJ2-7,TRBV28,CASSPGRGPYEQYF,TGTGCCAGCAGTCCGGGACGGGGACCCTACGAGCAGTACTTC
-,-,TRBJ2-5,TRBV3-1/TRBV3-2,CASSQRQQETQYF,TGTGCCAGCAGCCAACGACAGCAAGAGACCCAGTACTTC
-,-,TRBJ1-1,TRBV28,CASSSLEVRTEAFF,TGTGCCAGCAGTTCCCTTGAGGTGCGCACTGAAGCTTTCTTT
-,-,TRBJ1-1,TRBV5-1,CASSLHDEAFF,TGCGCCAGCAGTTTACACGACGAAGCTTTCTTT
-,TRBD2,TRBJ2-7,TRBV25-1,CASRAAGAYYEQYF,TGTGCCAGCAGGGCAGCGGGAGCCTACTACGAGCAGTACTTC
-,TRBD1,TRBJ1-2,TRBV11-2,CASSLNTGVDGYTF,TGTGCCAGCAGCCTAAACACAGGGGTAGATGGCTACACCTTC
-,-,TRBJ1-2,TRBV9,CASSVGVPAYGYTF,TGTGCCAGCAGCGTCGGAGTGCCCGCCTATGGCTACACCTTC
-,TRBD1,TRBJ2-7,TRBV5-1,CASSLARGGPYEQYF,TGCGCCAGCAGCTTGGCCCGAGGGGGCCCCTACGAGCAGTACTTC
-,-,TRBJ2-1,TRBV15,CATSRDHRGYNEQFF,TGTGCCACCAGCAGAGATCATAGGGGCTACAATGAGCAGTTCTTC
once,-,TRBJ1-5,TRBV28,CASREQELSNQPQHF,TGTGCCAGCAGGGAACAGGAGTTGAGCAATCAGCCCCAGCATTTT